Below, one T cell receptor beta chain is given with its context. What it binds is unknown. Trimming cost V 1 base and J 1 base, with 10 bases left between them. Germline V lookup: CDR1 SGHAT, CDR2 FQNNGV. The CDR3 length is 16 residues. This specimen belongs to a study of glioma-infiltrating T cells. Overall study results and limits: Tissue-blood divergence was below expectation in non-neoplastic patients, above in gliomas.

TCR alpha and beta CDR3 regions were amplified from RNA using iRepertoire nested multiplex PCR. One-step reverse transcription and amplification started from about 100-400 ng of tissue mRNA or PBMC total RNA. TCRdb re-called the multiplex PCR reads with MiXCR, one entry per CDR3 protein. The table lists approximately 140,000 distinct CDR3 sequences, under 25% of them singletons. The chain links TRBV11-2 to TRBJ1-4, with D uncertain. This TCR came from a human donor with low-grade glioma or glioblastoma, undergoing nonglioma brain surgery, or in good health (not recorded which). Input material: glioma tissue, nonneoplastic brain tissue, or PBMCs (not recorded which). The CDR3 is CASSLGLGGTNEKLFF. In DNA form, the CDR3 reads TGTGCCAGCAGCTTAGGGCTGGGAGGAACTAATGAAAAACTGTTTTTT.